This is a list of T cell receptor beta chains from one sample in a study of T cells in Graves' hyperthyroidism and ophthalmopathy. Using its own MiXCR run on the multiplex PCR reads, TCRdb lists one record per CDR3 protein. Of more than 500,000 distinct CDR3 sequences listed, 46% are singletons. Sequencing was performed on peripheral blood or thyroid tissue (not recorded which). Source of these receptors: an adult woman with Graves' disease, either hyperthyroidism or ophthalmopathy (not recorded which). Both conserved end residues are part of each CDR3. Each record gives: V gene, CDR3 protein.

>TRBV10-3
CAISGRQGGQPQYF
>TRBV20-1
CSARRGGANVLTF
>TRBV15
CATSRDGQLSGNTIYF
>TRBV25-1
CASKWGQGTTEAFF
>TRBV20-1
CSARDRHTGRGTQYF
>TRBV7-9
CASSLSQAGNYEQYF
>TRBV11-2
CASSLGIGDSGYEQYF
>TRBV9
CASSVGTLSYEQYF
>TRBV6-2/TRBV6-3
CASTKLGGSEQYF
>TRBV2
CASSQGLAGGGRYEQYF